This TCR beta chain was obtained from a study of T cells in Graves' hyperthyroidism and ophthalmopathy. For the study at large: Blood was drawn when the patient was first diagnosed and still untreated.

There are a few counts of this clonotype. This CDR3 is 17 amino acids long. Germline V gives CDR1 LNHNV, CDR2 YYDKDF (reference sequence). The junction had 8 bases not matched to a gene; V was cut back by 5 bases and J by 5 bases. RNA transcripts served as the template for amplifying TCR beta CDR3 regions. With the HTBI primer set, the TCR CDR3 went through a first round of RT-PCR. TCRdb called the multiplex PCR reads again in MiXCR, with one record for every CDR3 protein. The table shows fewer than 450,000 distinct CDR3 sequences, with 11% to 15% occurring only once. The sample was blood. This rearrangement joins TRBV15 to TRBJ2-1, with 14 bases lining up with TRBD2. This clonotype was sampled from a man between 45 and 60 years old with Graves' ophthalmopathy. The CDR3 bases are TGTGCCACCAGCCGGGGGACTAGCGGGAGCAGGAACAATGAGCAGTTCTTC. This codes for CATSRGTSGSRNNEQFF.